The 24 T cell receptor beta chains below were found in one sample sequenced in a study of blood T cell repertoires in COVID-19. Method: immunoSEQ multiplex PCR; TCRdb's copy keeps in-frame clones and lacks some. The sample consists of about 100,000 clones, less than 85% of them appearing once. The sequencing sample was made of peripheral blood. The receptors stem from a woman in her seventies with active or convalescent COVID-19.

V is TRBV9 and J is TRBJ2-3, with a possible D match to TRBD1 (6 bases). CDR1 and CDR2 (germline): SGDLS, YYNGEE. The CDR3 is 15 amino acids. V was pared by 0 bases and J by 4 bases, with 12 bases between. CDR3 coding DNA: TGTGCCAGCAGCGTAGCAGGGGCTGAATCAGATACGCAGTATTTT. It yields the protein CASSVAGAESDTQYF.

The genes are TRBV11-2 and TRBJ2-7; D might be TRBD1 (5 bases). CDR1 is SGHAT and CDR2 is FQNNGV in the germline V gene. The CDR3 length is 13 residues. V lost 7 bases and J 5 bases, leaving 15 bases between the germline ends. The CDR3 DNA is TGTGCCAGCACGCCTATGGGGCTCGACGAGCAGTACTTC. This codes for CASTPMGLDEQYF.

The rearrangement joins TRBV7-2 to TRBJ2-5, with D possibly TRBD2 on 6 matching bases. CDR3 length equals 14 residues. Between the trimmed V and J ends, which lost 1 base and 7 bases, there was a span of 13 bases. The germline CDR1 and CDR2 sequences are SGHTA and FQGNSA. The CDR3 here is CASSLVRLGGTQYF. CDR3 bases: TGTGCCAGCAGCTTAGTCCGTCTCGGGGGGACCCAGTACTTC.

The chain uses TRBV20-1 and TRBJ1-4, with D unclear. V lost 6 bases to trimming and J lost 4 bases, with 6 bases between them. The length of the CDR3 is 11 residues. Germline V CDR1 and CDR2: DFQATT, SNEGSKA (reference sequence). In DNA form, the CDR3 reads TGCAGTGCCCACTATAATGAAAAACTGTTTTTT. This sequence encodes CSAHYNEKLFF.

This clone was seen once. The CDR3 DNA follows: TGTGCCAGCAGCCGCTCGACCGAGGCAAGCGGCTACACCTTC. Its translation: CASSRSTEASGYTF. The chain is built from TRBV11-1 and TRBJ1-2; D gene uncertain. Trimming left V 5 bases short and J 8 bases short, with 18 bases between. This CDR3 has 14 residues. CDR1 and CDR2 (germline): SGHAT, FQDESV (reference sequence).

The CDR3 bases are TGCGCCAGCAGCCCGGGACAGGGGGCGGACTATGGCTACACCTTC. Protein sequence: CASSPGQGADYGYTF. This chain uses TRBV4-1 with TRBJ1-2; 12 bases fit TRBD1. The CDR3 sequence is 15 residues long. J gave up 3 bases and V 4 bases, and 3 bases lay outside the gene matches. Germline-derived CDR1 and CDR2 are MGHRA and YSYEKL.

This chain uses TRBV28 with TRBJ2-1, with 7 bases identical to TRBD2. J was trimmed by 5 bases and V by 2 bases; bases with no gene match: 3. This CDR3 is 14 amino acids long. Germline values: CDR1 MDHEN, CDR2 SYDVKM. CDR3 region: CASSLGGVNNEQFF. CDR3 nucleotides: TGTGCCAGCAGTTTAGGGGGGGTGAACAATGAGCAGTTCTTC.

The chain links TRBV21-1 to TRBJ2-1; TRBD2, the table's D call, lacks a check against the DNA. TRBV21-1 is listed as a pseudogene. The CDR3 sequence is 18 residues long. The chain's CDR3 is CASSKGGGLAGRQVEQFF. CDR3 in DNA: TGTGCCAGCAGCAAAGGGGGGGGACTAGCGGGTCGACAAGTTGAGCAGTTCTTC.

This clone was observed a handful of times. This chain joins TRBV2 and TRBJ1-1; D perhaps matches TRBD1 (5 bases). Trimming left V 7 bases short and J 10 bases short, with 13 bases between. This CDR3 contains 11 residues. From germline, CDR1 is SNHLY and CDR2 FYNNEI. CDR3 loop: CASTLGRGAFF. Written as DNA, the CDR3 is TGTGCCAGCACTCTGGGGAGGGGAGCTTTCTTT.

This rearrangement joins TRBV27 to TRBJ1-2; D is perhaps TRBD1 (5 bases). This CDR3 contains 13 residues. The germline V gene encodes CDR1 MNHEY and CDR2 SMNVEV (reference sequence). V gave up 4 bases and J gave up 1 base, with 7 bases separating them. CDR3 DNA: TGTGCCAGCAGTTGGGGACTTAACTATGGCTACACCTTC. This gives the protein CASSWGLNYGYTF.

CDR3 sequence reads: CASSSSGEGETQYF. The CDR3 DNA reads TGTGCCAGCAGCTCCTCAGGGGAGGGGGAGACCCAGTACTTC. This rearrangement joins TRBV7-6 to TRBJ2-5, with D possibly being TRBD2 (7 bases). CDR3 size: 14 residues. Germline V gene sequence: CDR1 SGHVS, CDR2 FNYEAQ. V was pared by 4 bases and J by 5 bases, with 14 bases between.

The CDR3 protein is CASGGTGRPTYEQYF. The DNA of the CDR3 is TGTGCCAGCGGGGGGACAGGGAGACCCACCTACGAGCAGTACTTC. The chain employs TRBV2 and TRBJ2-7; 9 bases are a match to TRBD1. CDR3 length: 15 amino acids. J gave up 2 bases and V 8 bases, and 10 bases lay outside the gene matches. Germline V gives CDR1 SNHLY, CDR2 FYNNEI.

Worth noting for this clone: Within the sample, other DNA sequences also encode this same CDR3. The J gene is TRBJ2-3, the V gene TRBV9; 8 nucleotides align to TRBD2. The trim removed 0 bases at V and 6 bases at J, leaving 6 bases unmatched. CDR3 length: 15 residues. Germline CDR1 and CDR2: SGDLS and YYNGEE. Here the CDR3 reads CASSVAVSGSDTQYF. The CDR3 coding sequence is TGTGCCAGCAGCGTAGCAGTAAGCGGGAGCGATACGCAGTATTTT. Filled out from reference TRBV9 and TRBJ2-3, the complete variable domain reads DSGVTQTPKHLITATGQRVTLRCSPRSGDLSVYWYQQSLDQGLQFLIQYYNGEERAKGNILERFSAQQFPDLHSELNLSSLELGDSALYFCASSVAVSGSDTQYFGPGTRLTVL.

The chain joins TRBV6-5 to TRBJ2-1; D gene uncertain. Germline V lookup: CDR1 MNHEY, CDR2 SVGAGI. Deletions cut 6 bases from V and 5 bases from J, with 8 bases between. CDR3 length equals 12 residues. CDR3 DNA: TGTGCCAGCAGCTACCTAAACAATGAGCAGTTCTTC. This gives the protein CASSYLNNEQFF.

The chain couples TRBV19 to TRBJ1-2; weak D call: TRBD1 (5 bases). The germline V and J ends were trimmed by 3 bases and 4 bases, with 12 bases remaining between them. The CDR3 extends over 14 amino acids. CDR1 is LNHDA, CDR2 SQIVND, per germline (reference sequence). In nucleotides, the CDR3 is TGTGCCAGTAGTATCGGGACTGTCTCCTATGGCTACACCTTC. The encoded protein is CASSIGTVSYGYTF.

The sample holds one count of this clone. The CDR3 region has the DNA TGTGCCAGCAGCCCACTTACAGAGTACCAAGAGACCCAGTACTTC. As protein: CASSPLTEYQETQYF. The rearrangement links TRBV14 to TRBJ2-5; D ambiguous. V shed 4 bases and J shed 0 bases, with 12 bases lying between them. This CDR3 contains 15 residues. The germline V gene has CDR1 SGHDN and CDR2 FVKESK. The full variable domain, rest sourced from reference TRBV14 and TRBJ2-5, is EAGVTQFPSHSVIEKGQTVTLRCDPISGHDNLYWYRRVMGKEIKFLLHFVKESKQDESGMPNNRFLAERTGGTYSTLKVQPAELEDSGVYFCASSPLTEYQETQYFGPGTRLLVL.

The chain links TRBV5-4 to TRBJ2-2; 10 nucleotides align to TRBD1. This CDR3 is 16 amino acids long. CDR1 is SGHNT and CDR2 is YYREEE in the germline V gene (reference sequence). V gave up 4 bases and J gave up 4 bases; unmatched junction bases: 7. CDR3 DNA sequence: TGTGCCAGCAGCGCCAGACAGGGGGCTAGCACCGGGGAGCTGTTTTTT. Protein sequence: CASSARQGASTGELFF.

This clone was picked up one time. The rearrangement uses TRBV5-1 and TRBJ2-3, with TRBD2 identical over 7 bases. The V segment lost 2 bases and the J segment 3 bases; nucleotides outside the gene matches: 6. The CDR3 totals 15 residues. CDR1 is SGHRS and CDR2 is YFSETQ in the germline V gene. The CDR3: CASSLPLAETDTQYF. The CDR3 nucleotides read TGCGCCAGCAGCTTACCGCTAGCGGAAACAGATACGCAGTATTTT.

The sample holds one count of this clone. This chain joins TRBV7-2 and TRBJ2-5, with 10 bases lining up with TRBD1. The CDR3 has 16 amino acids. With V trimmed by 1 base and J by 4 bases, 6 bases remained unmatched. Germline CDR1 SGHTA, CDR2 FQGNSA. CDR3 bases: TGTGCCAGCAGCTTAGACCTGGGACAGGGGATAGAGACCCAGTACTTC. This translates into CASSLDLGQGIETQYF.

CDR3: CASIKQGERRQPQHF. The CDR3 DNA reads TGTGCCAGCATCAAACAGGGAGAAAGACGTCAGCCCCAGCATTTT. V gene TRBV28 combines with J gene TRBJ1-5; TRBD1 is a possible D gene (6 bases). The V gene lost 7 bases and the J gene lost 6 bases, with 19 bases spanning the gap. The germline V gene encodes CDR1 MDHEN and CDR2 SYDVKM. CDR3 length: 15 residues.

The chain employs TRBV5-1 and TRBJ2-3; 10 nucleotides match TRBD2. Germline CDR1 reads SGHRS; CDR2 reads YFSETQ. V lost 4 bases, J lost 1 base, and 6 bases stayed unmatched. The CDR3 contains 16 residues. The CDR3 protein is CASSARLAGGTDTQYF. The DNA for the CDR3 is TGCGCCAGCAGCGCCCGACTAGCGGGTGGCACAGATACGCAGTATTTT.

This chain links TRBV4-3 with TRBJ1-2; D gene ambiguous. The CDR3 runs 16 residues. Per the germline V gene, CDR1 is LGHNA and CDR2 is YSLEER. Trimming removed 0 bases from V and 6 bases from J, with 17 bases in between. The CDR3 loop reads CASSQDSQGSMDGYTF. The CDR3 coding sequence is TGCGCCAGCAGCCAAGATTCGCAAGGGAGTATGGATGGCTACACCTTC.

The table lists this clone with a count of one. CDR3 protein: CASSSIRGRGNTEAFF. Here the CDR3 DNA reads TGTGCCAGCAGTTCGATCAGGGGGCGGGGGAACACTGAAGCTTTCTTT. The chain links TRBV6-5 to TRBJ1-1; 8 nucleotides match TRBD1. The CDR3 is 16 residues long. Germline loops: CDR1 MNHEY, CDR2 SVGAGI. Trimming took 4 bases from V and 1 from J; bases not matched to a gene: 8.

The chain is built from TRBV6-5 and TRBJ2-2; no clear D gene. Germline V CDR1 and CDR2: MNHEY, SVGAGI. The CDR3 consists of 12 residues. V was shortened by 10 bases and J by 4 bases, with 10 bases between the two germline ends. The CDR3 DNA reads as TGTGCCACCCGACTGGGCACCGGGGAGCTGTTTTTT. This encodes CATRLGTGELFF.